These T cell receptor beta chains were read from a single sample in a study of cytomegalovirus exposure and HLA in healthy donors. Method: immunoSEQ multiplex PCR; TCRdb's copy keeps in-frame clones and lacks some. The repertoire consists of 95,000 to 150,000 clones, with around 76% occurring once and the leading ten covering 30%. The sequencing input was PBMCs. The receptors stem from a man in his 60s in good health and CMV-seropositive. Both conserved end residues are part of each CDR3.

J | length | V | CDR3
TRBJ1-1 | 15 | TRBV7-2 | CASSRDRGYHTEAFF
TRBJ1-2 | 17 | TRBV5-5 | CASSLGTGDPTNYGYTF
TRBJ2-6 | 16 | TRBV2 | CASSEGRGSGANVLTF
TRBJ2-7 | 12 | TRBV28 | CASSLSLYEQYF
TRBJ2-1 | 16 | TRBV10-3 | CAISERTGTANNEQFF
TRBJ1-2 | 13 | TRBV6-4 | CASSQTGDYGYTF
TRBJ2-7 | 17 | TRBV21-1 | CASSKEDRALFSYEQYF
TRBJ1-1 | 14 | TRBV19 | CASSISAMNTEAFF
TRBJ1-2 | 15 | TRBV18 | CASSPAAGGAYGYTF
TRBJ2-7 | 15 | TRBV4-2 | CASSPGLASSYEQYF
TRBJ1-1 | 15 | TRBV28 | CASSSPGTAFIEAFF
TRBJ2-3 | 16 | TRBV5-1 | CASSLPGLSTTDTQYF
TRBJ2-3 | 15 | TRBV4-1 | CASSPQGRSTDTQYF